The clone carrying this TCR beta chain was recorded once. As to time point: after trial treatment. Treatment: LDRT plus nivolumab, ipilimumab, low-dose cyclophosphamide and aspirin (RACIN trial). The donors, trial participants, received nivolumab, ipilimumab, aspirin, low-dose cyclophosphamide and low-dose radiotherapy. cDNA synthesis used a TRAV/TRBV-specific primer set for both chains. TCR amplification used roughly 18 PCR cycles, a constant-region primer and a V-primer adapter. In vitro transcription amplified the mRNA that had been isolated. TCRdb re-derived calls from the reads in MiXCR, one entry per CDR3 protein. The table includes under 95,000 distinct CDR3 sequences, 15% to 20% detected once. These data originate in a study of low-dose radiotherapy and immunotherapy resistance in tumors. The overall study: Individuals in Cohort 2 had 1 Gy per fraction every two weeks, adding up to 13 Gy over 26 weeks. Every two weeks, cyclophosphamide 200 mg/m2 was infused one day before radiation plus immunotherapy.

V was trimmed by 4 bases and J by 0 bases, leaving 4 bases between them. The length of the CDR3 is 13 residues. Germline CDR1 and CDR2: KGHDR and SFDVKD. The chain couples TRBV24-1 to TRBJ2-3; no firm D call. This clonotype was obtained from a male donor with prostate cancer. Sequencing was performed on PBMCs, taken after low-dose radiotherapy plus immunotherapy. DNA for the CDR3: TGTGCCACCAGTGACGCAAGCACAGATACGCAGTATTTT. This gives the protein CATSDASTDTQYF.